Listed here are 3 T cell receptor beta chains from one sample, sequenced in a study of shared clonotypes between healthy human individuals. The repertoire was sequenced with immunoSEQ multiplex PCR; TCRdb's copy has only in-frame clones and lacks some. The data contain about 2.3 million clones, over 85% of them singletons. Sequencing input: naive CD4+ T cells from PBMCs. Subset: CD45RA+ positively selected. The receptors were sampled from a man aged 18 to 29 in good health. Some clones in this sample may be carry-over from other donors' samples.

The rearrangement uses TRBV10-3 and TRBJ2-7; D not resolved. Between the trimmed V and J ends, which lost 6 bases and 0 bases, there was a span of 12 bases. Looked up from germline, CDR1 is ENHRY and CDR2 is SYGVKD. The CDR3 length is 14 residues. The CDR3 DNA sequence: TGTGCCATCAGCCGCTCCGGAGTCTCCTACGAGCAGTACTTC. Translated, it gives CAISRSGVSYEQYF.

The chain is built from TRBV7-3 and TRBJ1-1, with 7 bases fitting TRBD1. With V trimmed by 4 bases and J by 1 base, 3 bases remained unmatched. Germline assignment: CDR1 SGHTA and CDR2 FQGTGA. The CDR3 loop spans 14 amino acids. CDR3 coding DNA: TGTGCCAGCAGCTGGACAGGCCCGAACACTGAAGCTTTCTTT. Its protein is CASSWTGPNTEAFF.

The chain employs TRBV11-2 and TRBJ2-1, with a tentative D call TRBD2 (6 bases). CDR1 is SGHAT and CDR2 is FQNNGV in the germline V gene. Trimming took off 4 bases at V and 0 bases at J, with 16 bases between the two ends. The CDR3 is 17 amino acids. The CDR3 sequence is CASSSLKRASSYNEQFF. The DNA for the CDR3 is TGTGCCAGCAGCTCTCTAAAGCGGGCGAGCTCCTACAATGAGCAGTTCTTC.